This entry is about one T cell receptor (beta chain). The entry originates in a study of T-cell reconstitution after alpha-beta-depleted transplantation in children. This CDR3 has 14 residues. Looked up from germline, CDR1 is KGHSH and CDR2 is LQKENI. Losses at the gene ends were 4 bases for V and 8 bases for J; bases not matched to a gene: 7. Unique molecular identifiers were incorporated into the prepared TCRbeta library. TCRdb reanalysed the PCR reads using MiXCR and keeps one entry per CDR3 protein. Here the sample spans some 240,000 distinct CDR3 sequences, 12% being singletons. V gene TRBV18 combines with J gene TRBJ2-1, with 8 bases identical to TRBD2. Sequencing was performed on PBMCs from the stem cell graft donor, taken from the stem cell graft. This receptor was obtained from a human donor who donated a stem cell graft to a child with acute lymphoblastic leukemia. The chain's CDR3 is CASSLREGKDEQFF. Here the CDR3 DNA reads TGTGCCAGCTCACTACGGGAGGGCAAGGATGAGCAGTTCTTC.